The following is a T cell receptor (beta chain) sequence with its context. Antigen unknown. CD8 memory merged CD45RO+ with CCR7-negative CD45RA+ TemRA cells. This sample was taken from a study of shared clonotypes between healthy human individuals. Overall study results and limits: Memory subsets generally showed smaller estimated richness than naive subsets did.

CDR1 is MNHNS and CDR2 is SASEGT in the germline V gene. J lost 10 bases, V lost 10 bases, and 11 bases had no gene match. The length of the CDR3 is 14 residues. Genomic DNA (from each subset) was split evenly across several immunoSEQ plates. As originally analysed: ImmunoSEQ only sent back junction sequences with no quality scores, so filtering was done differently. Clones were read by immunoSEQ multiplex PCR, and TCRdb kept only the in-frame ones, dropping some. That table furnishes V, J and clone size, whereas the DNA furnished D and trimming. The sample consists of about 79,000 clones, 62% of them appearing once.

The TCR sequence derives from a young man in good health. The V and J genes are TRBV6-1 and TRBJ2-3; 13 bases align to TRBD2. Sequencing input: memory CD8+ T cells sorted from blood. Documented subset: CD45RO+ cells pooled with CCR7-negative TemRA cells. As DNA, the CDR3 is TGTGCCACCCCGGGGACTAGCGGGAAGGTGGCGCAGTATTTT. Its protein product is CATPGTSGKVAQYF.